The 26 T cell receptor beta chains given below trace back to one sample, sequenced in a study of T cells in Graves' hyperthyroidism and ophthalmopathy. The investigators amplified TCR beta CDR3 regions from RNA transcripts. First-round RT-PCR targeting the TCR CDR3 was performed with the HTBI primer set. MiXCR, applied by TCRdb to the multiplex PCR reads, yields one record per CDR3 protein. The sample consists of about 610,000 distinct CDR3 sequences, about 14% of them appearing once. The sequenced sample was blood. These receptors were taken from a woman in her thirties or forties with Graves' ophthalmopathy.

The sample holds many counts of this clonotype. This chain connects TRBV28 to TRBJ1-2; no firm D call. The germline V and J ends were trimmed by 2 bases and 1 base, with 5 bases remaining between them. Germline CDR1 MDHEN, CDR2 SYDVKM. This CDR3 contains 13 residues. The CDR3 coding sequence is TGTGCCAGCAGTTTAATGATTAACTATGGCTACACCTTC. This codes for CASSLMINYGYTF.

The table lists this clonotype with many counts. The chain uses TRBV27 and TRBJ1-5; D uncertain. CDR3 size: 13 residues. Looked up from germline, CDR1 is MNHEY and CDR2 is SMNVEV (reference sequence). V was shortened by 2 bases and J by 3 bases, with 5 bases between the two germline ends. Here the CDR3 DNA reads TGTGCCAGCAGTTTAATCGCCAATCAGCCCCAGCATTTT. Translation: CASSLIANQPQHF.

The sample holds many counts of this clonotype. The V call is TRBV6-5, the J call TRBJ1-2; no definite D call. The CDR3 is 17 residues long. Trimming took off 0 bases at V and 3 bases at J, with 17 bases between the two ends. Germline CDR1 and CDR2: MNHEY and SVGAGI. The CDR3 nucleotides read TGTGCCAGCAGTTACTCGTACGGCCCGTGGAGGGACTATGGCTACACCTTC. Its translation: CASSYSYGPWRDYGYTF.

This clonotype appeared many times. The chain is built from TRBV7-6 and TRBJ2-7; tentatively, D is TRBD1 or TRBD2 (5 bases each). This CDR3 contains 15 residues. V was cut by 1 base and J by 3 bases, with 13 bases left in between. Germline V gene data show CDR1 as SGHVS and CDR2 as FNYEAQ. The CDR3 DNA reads TGTGCCAGCAGCTTAGGTGGGGGTGCCAACTACGAGCAGTACTTC. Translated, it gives CASSLGGGANYEQYF.

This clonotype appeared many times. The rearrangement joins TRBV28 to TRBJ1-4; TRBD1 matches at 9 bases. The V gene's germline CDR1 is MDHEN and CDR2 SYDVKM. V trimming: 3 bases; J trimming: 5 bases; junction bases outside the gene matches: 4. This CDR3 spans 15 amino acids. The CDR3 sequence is CASSFGGQGNEKLFF. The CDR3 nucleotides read TGTGCCAGCAGTTTTGGGGGACAGGGCAATGAAAAACTGTTTTTT.

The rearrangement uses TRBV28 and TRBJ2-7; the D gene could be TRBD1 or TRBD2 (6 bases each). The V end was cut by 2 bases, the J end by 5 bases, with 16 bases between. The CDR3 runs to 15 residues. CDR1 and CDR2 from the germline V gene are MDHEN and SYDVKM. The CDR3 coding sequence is TGTGCCAGCAGTTTACGGCCGGGGGCGGTCAACGAGCAGTACTTC. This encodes CASSLRPGAVNEQYF.

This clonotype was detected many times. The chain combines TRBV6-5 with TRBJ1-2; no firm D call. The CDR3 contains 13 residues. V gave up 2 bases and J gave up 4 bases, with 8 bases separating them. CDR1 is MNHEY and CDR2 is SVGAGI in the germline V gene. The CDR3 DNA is TGTGCCAGCAGTTACAATACAGTCTATGGCTACACCTTC. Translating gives CASSYNTVYGYTF.

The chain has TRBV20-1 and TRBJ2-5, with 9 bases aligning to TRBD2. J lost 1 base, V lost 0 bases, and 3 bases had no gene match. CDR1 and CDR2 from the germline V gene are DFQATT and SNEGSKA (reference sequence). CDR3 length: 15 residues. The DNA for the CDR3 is TGCAGTGCTAGAGACCTAGCGGGAATCCAAGAGACCCAGTACTTC. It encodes CSARDLAGIQETQYF.

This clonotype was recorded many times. In DNA form, the CDR3 reads TGTGCCAGCAGCTTAAAGCCCAGGACCTATTCCTACGAGCAGTACTTC. Translation gives CASSLKPRTYSYEQYF. V and J are TRBV13 and TRBJ2-7; D call uncertain. Trimming cost V 2 bases and J 1 base, with 15 bases left between them. Germline values: CDR1 PRHDT, CDR2 FYEKMQ (reference sequence). The CDR3 length is 16 residues. Looking up the rest from reference TRBV13 and TRBJ2-7 gives the full variable domain: AAGVIQSPRHLIKEKRETATLKCYPIPRHDTVYWYQQGPGQDPQFLISFYEKMQSDKGSIPDRFSAQQFSDYHSELNMSSLELGDSALYFCASSLKPRTYSYEQYFGPGTRLTVT.

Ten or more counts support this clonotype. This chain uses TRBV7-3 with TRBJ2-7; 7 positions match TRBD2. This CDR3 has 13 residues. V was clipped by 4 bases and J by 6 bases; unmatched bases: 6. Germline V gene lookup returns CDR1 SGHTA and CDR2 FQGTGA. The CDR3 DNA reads TGTGCCAGCAGCTCGGAGCCGGGAGGCGAGCAGTACTTC. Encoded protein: CASSSEPGGEQYF.

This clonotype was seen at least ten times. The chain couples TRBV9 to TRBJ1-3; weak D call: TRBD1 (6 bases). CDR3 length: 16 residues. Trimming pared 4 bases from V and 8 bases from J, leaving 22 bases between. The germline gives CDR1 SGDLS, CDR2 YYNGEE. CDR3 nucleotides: TGTGCCAGCAGCCCAAATCCACAGGGCTTAGGTGACACCATATATTTT. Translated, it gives CASSPNPQGLGDTIYF.

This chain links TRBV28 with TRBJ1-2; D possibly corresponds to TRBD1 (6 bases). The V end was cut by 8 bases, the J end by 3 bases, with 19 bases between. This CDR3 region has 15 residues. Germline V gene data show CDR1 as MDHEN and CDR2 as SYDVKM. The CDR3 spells CASLGGGPTYYGYTF. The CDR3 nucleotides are TGTGCCAGCTTAGGGGGGGGACCAACCTACTATGGCTACACCTTC.

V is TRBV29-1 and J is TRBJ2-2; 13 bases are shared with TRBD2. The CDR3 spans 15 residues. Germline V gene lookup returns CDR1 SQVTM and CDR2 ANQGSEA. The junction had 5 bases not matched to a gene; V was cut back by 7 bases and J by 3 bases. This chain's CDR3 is CSAGTSGDYTGELFF. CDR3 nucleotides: TGCAGCGCTGGGACTAGCGGGGATTACACCGGGGAGCTGTTTTTT.

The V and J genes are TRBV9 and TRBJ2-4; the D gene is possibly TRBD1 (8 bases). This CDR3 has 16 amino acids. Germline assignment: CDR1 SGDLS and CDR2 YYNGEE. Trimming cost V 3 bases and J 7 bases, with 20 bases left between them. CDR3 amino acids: CASSEGLTGGGNIQYF. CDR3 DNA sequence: TGTGCCAGCAGCGAAGGCCTCACAGGGGGGGGGAACATTCAGTACTTC.

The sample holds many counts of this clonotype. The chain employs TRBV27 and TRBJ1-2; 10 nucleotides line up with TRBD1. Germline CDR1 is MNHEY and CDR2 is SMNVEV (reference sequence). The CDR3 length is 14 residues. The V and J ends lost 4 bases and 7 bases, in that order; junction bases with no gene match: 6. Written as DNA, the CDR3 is TGTGCCAGCAGTTCCTCGACAGGGGGCCGTGGCTACACCTTC. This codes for CASSSSTGGRGYTF.

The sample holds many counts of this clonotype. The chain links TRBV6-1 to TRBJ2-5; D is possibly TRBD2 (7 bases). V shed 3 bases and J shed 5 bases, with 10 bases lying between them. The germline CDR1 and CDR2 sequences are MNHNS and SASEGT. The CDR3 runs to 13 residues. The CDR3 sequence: CASSEGGPETQYF. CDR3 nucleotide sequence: TGTGCCAGCAGTGAGGGGGGGCCGGAGACCCAGTACTTC.

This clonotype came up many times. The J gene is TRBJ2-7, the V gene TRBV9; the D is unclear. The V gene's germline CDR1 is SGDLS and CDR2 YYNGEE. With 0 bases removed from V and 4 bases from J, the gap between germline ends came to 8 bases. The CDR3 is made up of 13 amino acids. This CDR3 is CASSVALGYEQYF. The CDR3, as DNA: TGTGCCAGCAGCGTAGCTTTGGGATACGAGCAGTACTTC. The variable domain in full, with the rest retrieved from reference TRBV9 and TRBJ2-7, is DSGVTQTPKHLITATGQRVTLRCSPRSGDLSVYWYQQSLDQGLQFLIQYYNGEERAKGNILERFSAQQFPDLHSELNLSSLELGDSALYFCASSVALGYEQYFGPGTRLTVT.

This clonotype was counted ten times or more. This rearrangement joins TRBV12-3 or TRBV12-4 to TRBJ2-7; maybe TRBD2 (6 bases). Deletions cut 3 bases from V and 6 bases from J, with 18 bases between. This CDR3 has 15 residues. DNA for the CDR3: TGTGCCAGCAGTTTGGGCGGGGCGGGTCAAGGCGAGCAGTACTTC. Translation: CASSLGGAGQGEQYF.

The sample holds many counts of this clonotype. CDR3 in DNA: TGTGCCAGCAGCCAAGCGGACGGGCTCTCAGAGACCCAGTACTTC. This gives the protein CASSQADGLSETQYF. The chain combines TRBV4-2 with TRBJ2-5, with unresolved D. The CDR3 loop spans 15 amino acids. In germline, CDR1 is LGHNA, CDR2 YNFKEQ. The V gene lost 1 base and the J gene lost 4 bases, with 13 bases spanning the gap.

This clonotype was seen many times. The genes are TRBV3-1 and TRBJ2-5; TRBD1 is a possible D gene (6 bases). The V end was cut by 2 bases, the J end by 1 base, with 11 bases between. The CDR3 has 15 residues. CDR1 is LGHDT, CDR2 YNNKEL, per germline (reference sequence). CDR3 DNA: TGTGCCAGCAGCCAAATAAGGACAGCCCAAGAGACCCAGTACTTC. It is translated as CASSQIRTAQETQYF.

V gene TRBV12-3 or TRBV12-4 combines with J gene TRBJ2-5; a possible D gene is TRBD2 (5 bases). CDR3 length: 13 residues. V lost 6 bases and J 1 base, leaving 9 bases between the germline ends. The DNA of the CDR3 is TGTGCCAGCAGGGACTTCATCCAAGAGACCCAGTACTTC. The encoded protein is CASRDFIQETQYF.

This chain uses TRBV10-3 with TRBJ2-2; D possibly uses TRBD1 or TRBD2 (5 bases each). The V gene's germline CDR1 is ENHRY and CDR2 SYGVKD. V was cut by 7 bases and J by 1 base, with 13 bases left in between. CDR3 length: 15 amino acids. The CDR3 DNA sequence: TGTGCCATCACTGGGACCCTGATGAACACCGGGGAGCTGTTTTTT. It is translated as CAITGTLMNTGELFF.

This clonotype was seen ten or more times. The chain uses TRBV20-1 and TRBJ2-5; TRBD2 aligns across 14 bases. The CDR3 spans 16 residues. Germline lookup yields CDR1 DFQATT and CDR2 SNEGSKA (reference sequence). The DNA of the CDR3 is TGCAGCGGGACCGGGACTAGCGGGAGTAGCCAAGAGACCCAGTACTTC. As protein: CSGTGTSGSSQETQYF.

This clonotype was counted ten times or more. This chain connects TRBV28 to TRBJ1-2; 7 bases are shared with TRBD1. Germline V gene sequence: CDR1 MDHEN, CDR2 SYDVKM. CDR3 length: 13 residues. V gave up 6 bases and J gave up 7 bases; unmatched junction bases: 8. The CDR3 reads CASSLTGRGGYTF. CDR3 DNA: TGTGCCAGCAGCTTGACAGGGAGAGGTGGCTACACCTTC.

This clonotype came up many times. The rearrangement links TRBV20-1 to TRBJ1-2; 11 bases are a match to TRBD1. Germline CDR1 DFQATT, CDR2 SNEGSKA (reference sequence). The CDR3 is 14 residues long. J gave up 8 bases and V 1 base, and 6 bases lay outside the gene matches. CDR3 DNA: TGCAGTGCTAGAGGGGGACAGGGGGAAGGAGGCTACACCTTC. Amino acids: CSARGGQGEGGYTF.

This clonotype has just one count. The CDR3 bases are TGTGCCAGCAGCACGGTGCCGGGGGGGACTGAAGCTTTCTTT. Translated, it gives CASSTVPGGTEAFF. The rearrangement joins TRBV7-3 to TRBJ1-1; possible D gene TRBD1, 5 bases. The V end lost 5 bases, the J end lost 5 bases, and 15 bases lay between the germline ends. This CDR3 comprises 14 residues. CDR1 and CDR2 from the germline V gene are SGHTA and FQGTGA.